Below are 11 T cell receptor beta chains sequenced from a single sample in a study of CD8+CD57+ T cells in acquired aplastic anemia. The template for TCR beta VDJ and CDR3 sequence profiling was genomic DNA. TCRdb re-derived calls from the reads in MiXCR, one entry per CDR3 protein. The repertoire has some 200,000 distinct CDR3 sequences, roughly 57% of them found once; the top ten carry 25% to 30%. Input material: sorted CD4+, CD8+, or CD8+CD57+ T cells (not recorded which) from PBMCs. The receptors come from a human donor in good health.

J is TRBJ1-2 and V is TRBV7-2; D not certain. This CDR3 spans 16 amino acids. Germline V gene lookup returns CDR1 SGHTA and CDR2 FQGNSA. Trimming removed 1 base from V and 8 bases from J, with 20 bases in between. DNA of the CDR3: TGTGCCAGCAGCTTAGATAGCGCAGGCATAGCGCAAGGCTACACCTTC. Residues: CASSLDSAGIAQGYTF.

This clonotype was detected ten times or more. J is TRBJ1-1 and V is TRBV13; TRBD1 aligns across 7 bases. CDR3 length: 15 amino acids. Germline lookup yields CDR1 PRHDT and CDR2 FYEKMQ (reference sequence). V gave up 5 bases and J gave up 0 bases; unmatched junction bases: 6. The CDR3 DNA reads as TGTGCCAGCAGCACTGGGACAGTACTGAACACTGAAGCTTTCTTT. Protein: CASSTGTVLNTEAFF.

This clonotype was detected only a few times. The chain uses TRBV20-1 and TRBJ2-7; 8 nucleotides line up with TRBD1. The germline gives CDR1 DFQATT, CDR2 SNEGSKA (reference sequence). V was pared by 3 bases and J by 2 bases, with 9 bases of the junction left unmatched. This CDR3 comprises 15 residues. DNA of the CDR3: TGCAGTGCTAGGGAGACAGGGGACGCTACCTACGAGCAGTACTTC. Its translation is CSARETGDATYEQYF.

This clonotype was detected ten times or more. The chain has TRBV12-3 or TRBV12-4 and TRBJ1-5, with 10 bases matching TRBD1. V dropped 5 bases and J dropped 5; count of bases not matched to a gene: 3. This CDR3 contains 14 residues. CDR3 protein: CASSPTGGYQPQHF. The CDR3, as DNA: TGTGCCAGCAGTCCGACAGGGGGCTATCAGCCCCAGCATTTT.

The CDR3 nucleotides are TGTGCCAGCAGCCCATCTGGACTAGCGGGGGCAGATACGCAGTATTTT. It encodes CASSPSGLAGADTQYF. The chain combines TRBV7-3 with TRBJ2-3; TRBD2 matches at 13 bases. The J segment lost 4 bases and the V segment lost 5 bases, leaving 6 bases of the junction unmatched. The V gene's germline CDR1 is SGHTA and CDR2 FQGTGA. The CDR3 extends over 16 amino acids. Full variable domain (outside the CDR3, taken from reference TRBV7-3 and TRBJ2-3): GAGVSQTPSNKVTEKGKYVELRCDPISGHTALYWYRQSLGQGPEFLIYFQGTGAADDSGLPNDRFFAVRPEGSVSTLKIQRTERGDSAVYLCASSPSGLAGADTQYFGPGTRLTVL.

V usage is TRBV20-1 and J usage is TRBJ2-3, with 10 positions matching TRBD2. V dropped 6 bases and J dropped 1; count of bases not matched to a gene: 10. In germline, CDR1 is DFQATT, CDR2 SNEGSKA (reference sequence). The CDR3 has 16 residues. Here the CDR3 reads CSATTSGWDGTDTQYF. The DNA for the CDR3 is TGCAGTGCCACGACTAGCGGGTGGGATGGCACAGATACGCAGTATTTT.

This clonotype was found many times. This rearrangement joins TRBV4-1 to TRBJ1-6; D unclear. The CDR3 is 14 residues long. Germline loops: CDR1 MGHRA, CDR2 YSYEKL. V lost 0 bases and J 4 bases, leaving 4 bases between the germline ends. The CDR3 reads CASSQDGYNSPLHF. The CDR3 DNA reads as TGCGCCAGCAGCCAAGACGGGTATAATTCACCCCTCCACTTT.

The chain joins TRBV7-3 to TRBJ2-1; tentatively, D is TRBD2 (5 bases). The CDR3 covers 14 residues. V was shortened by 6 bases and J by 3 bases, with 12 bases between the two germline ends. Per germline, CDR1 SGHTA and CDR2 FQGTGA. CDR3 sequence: CASRPIGSYNEQFF. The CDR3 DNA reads TGTGCCAGCAGGCCTATAGGGAGCTACAATGAGCAGTTCTTC.

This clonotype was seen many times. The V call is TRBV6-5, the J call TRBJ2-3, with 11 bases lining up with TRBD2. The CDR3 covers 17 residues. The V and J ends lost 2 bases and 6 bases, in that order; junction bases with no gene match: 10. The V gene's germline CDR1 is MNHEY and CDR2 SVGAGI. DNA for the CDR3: TGTGCCAGCAGTTACAGGGGACTAGCGGACGTCAGGGATACGCAGTATTTT. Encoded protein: CASSYRGLADVRDTQYF.

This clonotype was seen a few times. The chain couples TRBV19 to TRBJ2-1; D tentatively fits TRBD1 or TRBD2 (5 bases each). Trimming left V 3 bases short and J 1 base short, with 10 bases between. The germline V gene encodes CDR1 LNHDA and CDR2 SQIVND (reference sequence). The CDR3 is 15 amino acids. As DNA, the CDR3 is TGTGCCAGTAGTATGGGCAGGGAGTCCTACAATGAGCAGTTCTTC. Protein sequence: CASSMGRESYNEQFF.

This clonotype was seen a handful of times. CDR3 bases: TGTGCCAGCAGCGTACGGGACCGGGGAGAGACCCAGTACTTC. Translated, it gives CASSVRDRGETQYF. V and J are TRBV7-6 and TRBJ2-5; D may correspond to TRBD1 or TRBD2 (5 bases each). The ends were cut back, 5 bases at V and 4 bases at J, with 14 bases in the middle. Per germline, CDR1 SGHVS and CDR2 FNYEAQ. The CDR3 contains 14 residues.